This T cell receptor (beta chain) was documented in a study of cytomegalovirus exposure and HLA in healthy donors. Study in general: Genetic ancestry analysis placed around four fifths of the roughly 400 donors that were genotyped in the Caucasian-associated cluster.

Study outcomes and limitations: In a later analysis, at a false discovery rate of 0.05, fewer than 20,000 TCR beta sequences matched HLA alleles.

PCR amplification relied on 60 Vbeta primers (plus 13 Jbeta primers). Profiling relied on immunoSEQ multiplex PCR, and the TCRdb table lists in-frame clones only, not all of them. In the table there are over 110,000 clones, around 79% of which are singletons. CDR1 is MNHEY, CDR2 SVGAGI, per germline. V was trimmed by 11 bases and J by 8 bases, leaving 16 bases between them. The CDR3 has 12 residues. This clone was detected only a few times. The antigen is undetermined. The source material was PBMCs. This TCR was sampled from a female donor in good health and CMV-seronegative. The V and J genes are TRBV6-5 and TRBJ1-3; D not resolved. The CDR3 spells CAGKEGIHTIYF. The DNA of the CDR3 is TGTGCCGGAAAGGAGGGAATACACACCATATATTTT.